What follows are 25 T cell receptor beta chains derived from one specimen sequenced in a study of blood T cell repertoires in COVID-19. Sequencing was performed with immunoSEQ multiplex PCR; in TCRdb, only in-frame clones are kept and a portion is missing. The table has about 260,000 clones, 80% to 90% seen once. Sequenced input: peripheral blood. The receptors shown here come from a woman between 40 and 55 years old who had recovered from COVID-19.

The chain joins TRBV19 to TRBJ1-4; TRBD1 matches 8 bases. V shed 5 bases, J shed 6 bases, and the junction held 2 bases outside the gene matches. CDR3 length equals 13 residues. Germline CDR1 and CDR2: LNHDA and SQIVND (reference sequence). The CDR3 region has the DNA TGTGCCAGTAGTCGCAGGGGGCATGAAAAACTGTTTTTT. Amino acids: CASSRRGHEKLFF.

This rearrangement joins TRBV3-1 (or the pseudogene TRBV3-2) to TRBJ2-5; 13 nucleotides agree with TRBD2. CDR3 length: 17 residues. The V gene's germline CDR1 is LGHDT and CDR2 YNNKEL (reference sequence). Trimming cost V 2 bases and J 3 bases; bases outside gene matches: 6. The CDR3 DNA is TGTGCCAGCAGCCAACCCCTCACTAGCGGGGGGGAAGAGACCCAGTACTTC. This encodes CASSQPLTSGGEETQYF.

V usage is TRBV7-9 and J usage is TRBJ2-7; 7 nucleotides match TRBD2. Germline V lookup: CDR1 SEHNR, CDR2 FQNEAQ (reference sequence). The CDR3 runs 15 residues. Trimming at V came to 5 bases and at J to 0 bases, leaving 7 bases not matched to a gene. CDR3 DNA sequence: TGTGCCAGCAGCCAAAGCGGGAACACCTCCTACGAGCAGTACTTC. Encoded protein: CASSQSGNTSYEQYF. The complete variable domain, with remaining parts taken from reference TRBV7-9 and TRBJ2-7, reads DTGVSQNPRHKITKRGQNVTFRCDPISEHNRLYWYRQTLGQGPEFLTYFQNEAQLEKSRLLSDRFSAERPKGSFSTLEIQRTEQGDSAMYLCASSQSGNTSYEQYFGPGTRLTVT.

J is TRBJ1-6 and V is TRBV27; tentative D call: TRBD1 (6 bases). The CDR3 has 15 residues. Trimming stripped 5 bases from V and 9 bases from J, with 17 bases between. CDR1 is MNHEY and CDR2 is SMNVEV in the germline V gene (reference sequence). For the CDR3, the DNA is TGTGCCAGCAGTACCCTGGGGGCTCAGGGTTCACCCCTCCACTTT. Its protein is CASSTLGAQGSPLHF.

This chain's CDR3 is CASSPSGDNYGYTF. DNA for the CDR3: TGTGCCAGCTCACCAAGCGGGGATAACTATGGCTACACCTTC. The chain employs TRBV18 and TRBJ1-2; D unclear. This CDR3 has 14 amino acids. The germline V and J ends were trimmed by 2 bases and 1 base, with 8 bases remaining between them. In germline, CDR1 is KGHSH, CDR2 LQKENI.

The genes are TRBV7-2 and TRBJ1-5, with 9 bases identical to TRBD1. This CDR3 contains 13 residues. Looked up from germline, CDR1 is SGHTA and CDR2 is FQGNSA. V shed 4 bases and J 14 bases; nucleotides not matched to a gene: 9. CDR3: CASSSEGTGRKHF. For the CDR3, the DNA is TGTGCCAGCAGCTCAGAAGGGACAGGGAGAAAGCATTTT. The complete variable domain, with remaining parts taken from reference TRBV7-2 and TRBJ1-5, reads GAGVSQSPSNKVTEKGKDVELRCDPISGHTALYWYRQSLGQGLEFLIYFQGNSAPDKSGLPSDRFSAERTGGSVSTLTIQRTQQEDSAVYLCASSSEGTGRKHFGDGTRLSIL.

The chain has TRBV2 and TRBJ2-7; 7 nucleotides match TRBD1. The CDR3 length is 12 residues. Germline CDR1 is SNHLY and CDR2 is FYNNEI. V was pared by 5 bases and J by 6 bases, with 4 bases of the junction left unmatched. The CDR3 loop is CASSLTGIEQYF. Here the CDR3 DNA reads TGTGCCAGCAGTCTGACAGGGATCGAGCAGTACTTC.

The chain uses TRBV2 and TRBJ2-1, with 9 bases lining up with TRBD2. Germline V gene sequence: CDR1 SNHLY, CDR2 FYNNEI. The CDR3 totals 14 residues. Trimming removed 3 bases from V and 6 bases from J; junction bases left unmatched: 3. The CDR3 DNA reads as TGTGCCAGCAGTGACCTTAGCGGGGGCAATGAGCAGTTCTTC. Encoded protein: CASSDLSGGNEQFF.

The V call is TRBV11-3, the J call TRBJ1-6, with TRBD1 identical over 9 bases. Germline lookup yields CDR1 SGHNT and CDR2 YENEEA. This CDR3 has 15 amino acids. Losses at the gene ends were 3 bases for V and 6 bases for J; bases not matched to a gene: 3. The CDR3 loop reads CASSFRDRANSPLHF. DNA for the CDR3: TGTGCCAGCAGCTTCCGGGACAGGGCTAATTCACCCCTCCACTTT.

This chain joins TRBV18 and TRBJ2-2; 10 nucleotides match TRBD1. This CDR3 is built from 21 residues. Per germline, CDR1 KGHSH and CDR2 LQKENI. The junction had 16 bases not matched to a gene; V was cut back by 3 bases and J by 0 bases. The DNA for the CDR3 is TGTGCCAGCTCACCTATTCGGACAGGGGGTCCAGGCATCGCGAACACCGGGGAGCTGTTTTTT. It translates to CASSPIRTGGPGIANTGELFF.

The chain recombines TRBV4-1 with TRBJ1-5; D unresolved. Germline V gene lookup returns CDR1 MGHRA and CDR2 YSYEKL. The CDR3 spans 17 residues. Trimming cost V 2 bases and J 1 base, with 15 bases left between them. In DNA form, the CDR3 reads TGCGCCAGCAGCCAATACGGTGCGTTGGGCAGCAATCAGCCCCAGCATTTT. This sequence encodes CASSQYGALGSNQPQHF.

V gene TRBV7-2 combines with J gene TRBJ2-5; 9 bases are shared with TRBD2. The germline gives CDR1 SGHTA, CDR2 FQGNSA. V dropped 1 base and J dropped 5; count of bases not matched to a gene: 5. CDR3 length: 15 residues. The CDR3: CASSLVAGGEETQYF. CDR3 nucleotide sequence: TGTGCCAGCAGCTTAGTGGCGGGGGGGGAGGAGACCCAGTACTTC.

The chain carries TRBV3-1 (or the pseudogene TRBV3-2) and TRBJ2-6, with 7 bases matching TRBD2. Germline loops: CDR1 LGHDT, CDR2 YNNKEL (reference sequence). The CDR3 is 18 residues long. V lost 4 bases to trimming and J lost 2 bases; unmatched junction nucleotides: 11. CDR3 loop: CASSPEGPRGAGANVLTF. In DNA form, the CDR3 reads TGTGCCAGCAGCCCCGAAGGTCCCCGGGGGGCTGGGGCCAACGTCCTGACTTTC.

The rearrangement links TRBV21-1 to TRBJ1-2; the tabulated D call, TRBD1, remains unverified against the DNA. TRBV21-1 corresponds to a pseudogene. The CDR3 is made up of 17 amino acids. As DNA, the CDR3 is TGTGCCAGCAGCAAAGGGTGTCAACAGGGGGGCAACTATGGCTACACCTTC. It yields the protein CASSKGCQQGGNYGYTF.

The CDR3 reads CAWSPRITGELFF. CDR3 sequence (DNA): TGTGCCTGGAGTCCGAGAATCACCGGGGAGCTGTTTTTT. The rearrangement links TRBV30 to TRBJ2-2; D gene ambiguous. Trimming shortened V by 2 bases and J by 4 bases, and 8 bases separated the two germline ends. This CDR3 has 13 amino acids. CDR1 and CDR2 (germline): GTSNPN, SVGIG (reference sequence).

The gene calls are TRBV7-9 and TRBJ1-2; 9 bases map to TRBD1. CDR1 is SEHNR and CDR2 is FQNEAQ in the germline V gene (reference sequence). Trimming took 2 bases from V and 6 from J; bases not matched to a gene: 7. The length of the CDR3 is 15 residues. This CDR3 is CASSLSDRGYDGYTF. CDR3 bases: TGTGCCAGCAGCTTATCCGACAGGGGGTACGATGGCTACACCTTC.

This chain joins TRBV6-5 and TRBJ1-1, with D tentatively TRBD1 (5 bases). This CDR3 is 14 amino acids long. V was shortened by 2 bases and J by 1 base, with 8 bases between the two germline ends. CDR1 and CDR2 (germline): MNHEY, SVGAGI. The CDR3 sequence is CASSYAQENTEAFF. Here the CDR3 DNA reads TGTGCCAGCAGTTACGCACAGGAGAACACTGAAGCTTTCTTT.

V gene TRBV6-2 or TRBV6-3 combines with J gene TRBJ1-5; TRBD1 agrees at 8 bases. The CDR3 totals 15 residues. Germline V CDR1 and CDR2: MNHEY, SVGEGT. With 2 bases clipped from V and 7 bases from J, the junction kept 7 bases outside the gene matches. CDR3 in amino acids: CASSYADRVRQPQHF. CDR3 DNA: TGTGCCAGCAGTTACGCGGACAGGGTGAGGCAGCCCCAGCATTTT.

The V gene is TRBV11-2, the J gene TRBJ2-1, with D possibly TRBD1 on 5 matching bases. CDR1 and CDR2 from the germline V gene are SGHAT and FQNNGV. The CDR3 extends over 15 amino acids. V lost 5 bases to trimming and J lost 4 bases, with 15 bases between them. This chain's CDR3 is CASSLRTTVYNEQFF. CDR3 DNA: TGTGCCAGCAGCCTTCGGACGACAGTATACAATGAGCAGTTCTTC.

The CDR3 region is CASSGPSTDYGYTF. Here the CDR3 DNA reads TGTGCCAGCAGTGGCCCTAGCACGGACTATGGCTACACCTTC. The J gene is TRBJ1-2, the V gene TRBV2, with D unresolved. The CDR3 totals 14 residues. V was clipped by 4 bases and J by 3 bases, with 12 bases between them. The germline gives CDR1 SNHLY, CDR2 FYNNEI.

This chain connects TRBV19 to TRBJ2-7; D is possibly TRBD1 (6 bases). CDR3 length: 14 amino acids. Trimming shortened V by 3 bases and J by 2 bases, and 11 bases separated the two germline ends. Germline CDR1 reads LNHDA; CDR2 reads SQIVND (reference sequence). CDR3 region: CASSMGRGTYEQYF. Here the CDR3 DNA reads TGTGCCAGTAGTATGGGCAGGGGAACCTACGAGCAGTACTTC.

This CDR3 reads CASSEQRAGNTIYF. CDR3 nucleotide sequence: TGTGCCAGCAGTGAGCAGCGGGCGGGAAACACCATATATTTT. The V gene is TRBV2, the J gene TRBJ1-3, with D uncertain. In germline, CDR1 is SNHLY, CDR2 FYNNEI. Trimming removed 3 bases at V and 4 bases at J, with 10 bases between. The CDR3 is 14 residues long.

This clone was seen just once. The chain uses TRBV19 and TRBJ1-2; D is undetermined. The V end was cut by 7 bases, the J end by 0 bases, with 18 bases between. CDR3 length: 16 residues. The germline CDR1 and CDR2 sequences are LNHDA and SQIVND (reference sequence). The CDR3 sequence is CASKLNSLLANYGYTF. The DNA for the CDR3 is TGTGCCAGTAAACTCAACAGTCTCTTAGCTAACTATGGCTACACCTTC.

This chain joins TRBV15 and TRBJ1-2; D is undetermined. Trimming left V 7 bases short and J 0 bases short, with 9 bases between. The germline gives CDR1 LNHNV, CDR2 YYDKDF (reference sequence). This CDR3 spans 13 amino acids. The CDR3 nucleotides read TGTGCCACCAACTCAGGCTCTAACTATGGCTACACCTTC. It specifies CATNSGSNYGYTF.

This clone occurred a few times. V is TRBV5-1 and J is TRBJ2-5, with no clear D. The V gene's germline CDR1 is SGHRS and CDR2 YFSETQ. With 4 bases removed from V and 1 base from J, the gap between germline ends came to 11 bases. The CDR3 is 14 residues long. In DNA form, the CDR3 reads TGCGCCAGCAGCCCGCACAGCTCCCAAGAGACCCAGTACTTC. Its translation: CASSPHSSQETQYF.